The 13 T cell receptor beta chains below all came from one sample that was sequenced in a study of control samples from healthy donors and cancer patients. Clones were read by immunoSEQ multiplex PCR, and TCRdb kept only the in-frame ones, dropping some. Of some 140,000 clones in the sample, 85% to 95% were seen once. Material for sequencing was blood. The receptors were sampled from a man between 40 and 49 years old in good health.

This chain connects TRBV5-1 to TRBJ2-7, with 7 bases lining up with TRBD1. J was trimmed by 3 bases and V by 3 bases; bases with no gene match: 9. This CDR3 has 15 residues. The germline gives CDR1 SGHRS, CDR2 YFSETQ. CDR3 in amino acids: CASSSATGNYYEQYF. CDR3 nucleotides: TGCGCCAGCAGCTCGGCGACAGGGAACTACTACGAGCAGTACTTC.

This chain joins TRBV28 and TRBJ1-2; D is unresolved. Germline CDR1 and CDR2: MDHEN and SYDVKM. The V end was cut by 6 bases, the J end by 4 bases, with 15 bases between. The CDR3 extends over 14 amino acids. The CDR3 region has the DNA TGTGCCAGCAGCCCCCAGACTTGGCCCTATGGCTACACCTTC. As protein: CASSPQTWPYGYTF.

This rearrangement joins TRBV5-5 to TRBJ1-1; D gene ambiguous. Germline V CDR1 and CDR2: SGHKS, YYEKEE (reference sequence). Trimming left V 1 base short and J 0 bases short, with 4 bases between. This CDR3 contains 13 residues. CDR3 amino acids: CASSLIVNTEAFF. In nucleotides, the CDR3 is TGTGCCAGCAGCTTGATAGTGAACACTGAAGCTTTCTTT.

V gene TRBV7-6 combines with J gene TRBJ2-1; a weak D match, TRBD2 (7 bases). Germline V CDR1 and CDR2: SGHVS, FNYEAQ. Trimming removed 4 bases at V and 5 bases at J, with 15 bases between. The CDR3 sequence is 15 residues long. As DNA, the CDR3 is TGTGCCAGCAGCTCCCTCCGGGGGGCCGACAATGAGCAGTTCTTC. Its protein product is CASSSLRGADNEQFF.

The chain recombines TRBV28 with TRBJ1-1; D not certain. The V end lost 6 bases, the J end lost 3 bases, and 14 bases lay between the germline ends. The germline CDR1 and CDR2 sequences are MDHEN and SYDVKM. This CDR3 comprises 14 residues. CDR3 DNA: TGTGCCAGCAGCTCGCCCGGGGAGGACACTGAAGCTTTCTTT. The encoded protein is CASSSPGEDTEAFF.

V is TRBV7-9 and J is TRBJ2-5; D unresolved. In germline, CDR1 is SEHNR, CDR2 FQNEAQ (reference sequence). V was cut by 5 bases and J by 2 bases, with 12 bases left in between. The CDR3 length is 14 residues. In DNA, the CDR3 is TGTGCCAGCAGCCTTTCCCGACAACAAGAGACCCAGTACTTC. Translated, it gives CASSLSRQQETQYF. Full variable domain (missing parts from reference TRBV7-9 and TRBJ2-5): DTGVSQNPRHKITKRGQNVTFRCDPISEHNRLYWYRQTLGQGPEFLTYFQNEAQLEKSRLLSDRFSAERPKGSFSTLEIQRTEQGDSAMYLCASSLSRQQETQYFGPGTRLLVL.

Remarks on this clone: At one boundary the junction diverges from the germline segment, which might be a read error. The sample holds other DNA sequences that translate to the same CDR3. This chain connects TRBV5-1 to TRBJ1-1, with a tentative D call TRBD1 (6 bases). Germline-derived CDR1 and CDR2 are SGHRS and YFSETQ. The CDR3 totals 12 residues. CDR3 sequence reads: CASTGGNTEAFF. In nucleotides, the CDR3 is TGCGCCAGCACGGGGGGCAACACCGAAGCTTTCTTT.

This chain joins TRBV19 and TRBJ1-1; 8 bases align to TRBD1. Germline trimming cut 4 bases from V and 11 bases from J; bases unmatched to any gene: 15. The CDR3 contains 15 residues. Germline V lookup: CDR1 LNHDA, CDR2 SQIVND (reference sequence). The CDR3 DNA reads TGTGCCAGTAGTACCCATGGGACAGGCGCGATTGGGGCTTTCTTT. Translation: CASSTHGTGAIGAFF.

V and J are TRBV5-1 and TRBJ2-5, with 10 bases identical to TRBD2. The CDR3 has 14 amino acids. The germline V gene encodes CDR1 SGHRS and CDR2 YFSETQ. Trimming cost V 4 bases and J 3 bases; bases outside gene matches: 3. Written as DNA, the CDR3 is TGCGCCAGCAGCCTAACTAGCGGGGAAGAGACCCAGTACTTC. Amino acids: CASSLTSGEETQYF.

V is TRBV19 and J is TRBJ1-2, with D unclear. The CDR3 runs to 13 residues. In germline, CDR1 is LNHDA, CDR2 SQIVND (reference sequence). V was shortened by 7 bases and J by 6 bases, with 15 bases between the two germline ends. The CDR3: CASKSRGADGYTF. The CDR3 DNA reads TGTGCCAGTAAATCCCGGGGTGCCGATGGCTACACCTTC.

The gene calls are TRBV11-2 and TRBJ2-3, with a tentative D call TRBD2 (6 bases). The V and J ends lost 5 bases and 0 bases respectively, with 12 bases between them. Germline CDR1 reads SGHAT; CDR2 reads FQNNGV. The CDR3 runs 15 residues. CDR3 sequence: CASSKIAASTDTQYF. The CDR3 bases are TGTGCCAGCAGCAAAATAGCGGCTAGCACAGATACGCAGTATTTT.

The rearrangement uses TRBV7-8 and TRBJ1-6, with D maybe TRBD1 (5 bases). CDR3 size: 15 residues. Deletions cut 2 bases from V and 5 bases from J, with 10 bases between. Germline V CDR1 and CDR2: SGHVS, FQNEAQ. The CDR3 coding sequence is TGTGCCAGCAGCTTAACCGGGACCGATAATTCACCCCTCCACTTT. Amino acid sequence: CASSLTGTDNSPLHF. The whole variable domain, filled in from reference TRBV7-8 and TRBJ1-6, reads GAGVSQSPRYKVAKRGQDVALRCDPISGHVSLFWYQQALGQGPEFLTYFQNEAQLDKSGLPSDRFFAERPEGSVSTLKIQRTQQEDSAVYLCASSLTGTDNSPLHFGNGTRLTVT.

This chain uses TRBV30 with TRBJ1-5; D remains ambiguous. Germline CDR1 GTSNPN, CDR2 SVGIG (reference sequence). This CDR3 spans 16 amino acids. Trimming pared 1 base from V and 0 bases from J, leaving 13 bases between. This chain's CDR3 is CAWSEYGINSNQPQHF. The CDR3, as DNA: TGTGCCTGGAGTGAGTATGGGATTAATAGCAATCAGCCCCAGCATTTT.